This T cell receptor beta chain was identified during a study of identical twins. The CDR3 is made up of 15 amino acids. The germline CDR1 and CDR2 sequences are SGHRS and YFSETQ. V dropped 4 bases and J dropped 5; count of bases not matched to a gene: 5. Study conclusions and caveats: Monozygotic twins shared more out-of-frame TCR alpha than recombination models predicted.

A template switching step contributed a universal primer site, while unique molecular identifiers were present in the cDNA. TCRdb re-derived calls from the 5' RACE reads in MiXCR, one entry per CDR3 protein. Of about 520,000 distinct CDR3 sequences listed, roughly a fifth are singletons. This clonotype was observed a few times. Its antigen remains unidentified. This sample also appeared in a second study, on T cells expressing NK-cell markers. That work adds: Five or six donors showed dominant NKG2C+ clonotypes comprising roughly 1.0-7.5% of their CD8+ T cells.

The material sequenced was CD4+ T cells sorted from blood. The chain couples TRBV5-1 to TRBJ2-3; 12 bases agree with TRBD2. This TCR came from a woman younger than 35 in good health. The CDR3 bases are TGCGCCAGCAGCCGAACGACTAGCGGGGGAGATACGCAGTATTTT. The encoded protein is CASSRTTSGGDTQYF.